These 21 T cell receptor beta chains were all obtained from the same sample, sequenced in a study of CD8 T cells in Susac syndrome (dated by TCRdb to about 2019). Library creation used the immunoSEQ multiplex PCR assay. RNA was extracted using the RNeasy kit, and about 0.45 to 1 ug of the RNA was reverse transcribed with random hexamers. Starting from the raw public reads, TCRdb applied fastp trimming at Q25, assembled clones with MiXCR and retained in-frame beta chains. A single entry per CDR3 protein holds the most common genes and DNA from its merged rows. For this sample there are some 260,000 distinct CDR3 sequences; 80% to 90% appear just once. 0.095% to 0.14% of the sample goes to the ten largest clones. Specimen: CD8+ T cells from PBMCs. The source is a human donor with multiple sclerosis.

V gene TRBV6-2 or TRBV6-3 combines with J gene TRBJ2-7; D call uncertain. Trimming took 6 bases from V and 3 from J, leaving 9 bases between them. Germline V lookup: CDR1 MNHEY, CDR2 SVGEGT. The CDR3 is 12 residues long. The CDR3 reads CASSLEFYEQYF. DNA for the CDR3: TGTGCCAGCAGCCTAGAATTCTACGAGCAGTACTTC.

V usage is TRBV19 and J usage is TRBJ2-3, with D tentatively TRBD2 (5 bases). Germline loops: CDR1 LNHDA, CDR2 SQIVND (reference sequence). Trimming cost V 3 bases and J 6 bases, with 10 bases left between them. This CDR3 has 13 amino acids. The CDR3 reads CASSMGKRDTQYF. CDR3 bases: TGTGCCAGTAGTATGGGGAAGCGGGATACGCAGTATTTT. The variable domain in full, with the rest retrieved from reference TRBV19 and TRBJ2-3, is DGGITQSPKYLFRKEGQNVTLSCEQNLNHDAMYWYRQDPGQGLRLIYYSQIVNDFQKGDIAEGYSVSREKKESFPLTVTSAQKNPTAFYLCASSMGKRDTQYFGPGTRLTVL.

The V gene is TRBV24-1, the J gene TRBJ2-1; 7 nucleotides align to TRBD1. Germline assignment: CDR1 KGHDR and CDR2 SFDVKD. This CDR3 is 16 amino acids long. V gave up 1 base and J gave up 4 bases; unmatched junction bases: 6. The CDR3 loop is CATSDFGTGEYNEQFF. As DNA, the CDR3 is TGTGCCACCAGTGATTTTGGAACAGGGGAATACAATGAGCAGTTCTTC.

This chain uses TRBV5-1 with TRBJ2-7, with 8 bases identical to TRBD2. The J segment lost 4 bases and the V segment lost 3 bases, leaving 9 bases of the junction unmatched. From germline, CDR1 is SGHRS and CDR2 YFSETQ. The CDR3 is 15 amino acids. CDR3: CASSSQRESWYEQYF. CDR3 coding DNA: TGCGCCAGCAGCTCTCAGCGGGAGAGTTGGTACGAGCAGTACTTC.

The chain links TRBV6-5 to TRBJ2-7; 7 bases match TRBD1. J lost 5 bases, V lost 4 bases, and 8 bases had no gene match. The CDR3 loop spans 14 amino acids. The germline V gene encodes CDR1 MNHEY and CDR2 SVGAGI. The CDR3 DNA sequence: TGTGCCAGCAGTTTATACAGGGGTTTAAACGAGCAGTACTTC. Translation: CASSLYRGLNEQYF.

The V gene is TRBV7-9, the J gene TRBJ2-3; 7 positions match TRBD2. The V gene end was trimmed by 7 bases and the J gene end by 0 bases; junction bases not matched to a gene: 7. Germline V gene sequence: CDR1 SEHNR, CDR2 FQNEAQ (reference sequence). The CDR3 length is 15 residues. CDR3 sequence (DNA): TGTGCCAGCAACCGACTAGCCTTAAGCACAGATACGCAGTATTTT. Translated: CASNRLALSTDTQYF.

This clonotype was detected once. J is TRBJ2-1 and V is TRBV9, with D perhaps TRBD1 (6 bases). V was cut by 4 bases and J by 0 bases, with 14 bases left in between. Germline V CDR1 and CDR2: SGDLS, YYNGEE. This CDR3 comprises 16 residues. CDR3 bases: TGTGCCAGCAGCAACCCAAGGGGGAGCTCCTACAATGAGCAGTTCTTC. It specifies CASSNPRGSSYNEQFF.

In its sample, this clonotype was seen a few times. The genes are TRBV29-1 and TRBJ2-6; the D gene is possibly TRBD1 (5 bases). This CDR3 spans 14 amino acids. Germline CDR1 reads SQVTM; CDR2 reads ANQGSEA. The V and J ends lost 6 bases and 0 bases respectively, with 9 bases between them. CDR3 amino acids: CSVRRDSGANVLTF. The CDR3 region has the DNA TGCAGCGTCCGCAGGGACTCTGGGGCCAACGTCCTGACTTTC.

The chain combines TRBV2 with TRBJ2-1; D not resolved. Trimming took off 6 bases at V and 0 bases at J, with 12 bases between the two ends. Per the germline V gene, CDR1 is SNHLY and CDR2 is FYNNEI. The CDR3 sequence is 15 residues long. CDR3 nucleotide sequence: TGTGCCAGCAGGAGAGACTCTTACTCCTACAATGAGCAGTTCTTC. The encoded protein is CASRRDSYSYNEQFF.

This clonotype was counted between two and nine times. In DNA form, the CDR3 reads TGCAGCGTTGGTAGGGACTACGAGCAGTACTTC. This sequence encodes CSVGRDYEQYF. The J gene is TRBJ2-7, the V gene TRBV29-1; D ambiguous. This CDR3 has 11 residues. V gave up 4 bases and J gave up 3 bases, with 7 bases separating them. The germline V gene has CDR1 SQVTM and CDR2 ANQGSEA.

The rearrangement uses TRBV12-3 or TRBV12-4 and TRBJ2-1; D remains unclear. V was cut by 7 bases and J by 4 bases, with 11 bases left in between. The length of the CDR3 is 13 residues. This CDR3 is CASTPTLYNEQFF. The CDR3 DNA follows: TGTGCCAGCACCCCGACATTATACAATGAGCAGTTCTTC.

The chain recombines TRBV20-1 with TRBJ2-5; maybe TRBD2 (6 bases). Germline CDR1 is DFQATT and CDR2 is SNEGSKA (reference sequence). This CDR3 region has 17 residues. Trimming left V 0 bases short and J 0 bases short, with 17 bases between. In nucleotides, the CDR3 is TGCAGTGCTAGAGATCATGGGGCTAGCGCTAACCAAGAGACCCAGTACTTC. Protein: CSARDHGASANQETQYF.

This rearrangement joins TRBV21-1 to TRBJ1-5. TRBV21-1 constitutes a pseudogene. The CDR3 runs to 15 residues. CDR3 bases: TGTGCCAGCAGCAAAGCGCAGAGAAACAATCAGCCCCAGCATTTT. The encoded protein is CASSKAQRNNQPQHF.

This clonotype was detected once. The chain couples TRBV18 to TRBJ2-7; 7 bases match TRBD1. The CDR3 is made up of 14 amino acids. Germline values: CDR1 KGHSH, CDR2 LQKENI. Trimming took 3 bases from V and 4 from J; bases not matched to a gene: 6. CDR3 residues: CASSPADRAYEQYF. Written as DNA, the CDR3 is TGTGCCAGCTCACCCGCCGACAGGGCATACGAGCAGTACTTC.

V gene TRBV20-1 combines with J gene TRBJ2-7; D gene unclear. Germline CDR1 and CDR2: DFQATT and SNEGSKA (reference sequence). The germline V and J ends were trimmed by 1 base and 0 bases, with 7 bases remaining between them. The CDR3 spans 13 residues. The CDR3 DNA is TGCAGTGCTAGAGCGGAGAGCTCCTACGAGCAGTACTTC. This encodes CSARAESSYEQYF.

The chain employs TRBV20-1 and TRBJ2-3; the match to TRBD1 covers 10 bases. Germline V gene data show CDR1 as DFQATT and CDR2 as SNEGSKA (reference sequence). The junction had 3 bases not matched to a gene; V was cut back by 0 bases and J by 3 bases. The CDR3 extends over 15 amino acids. CDR3 sequence reads: CSAREGTGETDTQYF. CDR3 in DNA: TGCAGTGCTAGAGAAGGGACAGGGGAGACAGATACGCAGTATTTT.

V gene TRBV28 combines with J gene TRBJ2-7, with 11 nucleotides matching TRBD2. CDR3 length: 16 residues. Per germline, CDR1 MDHEN and CDR2 SYDVKM. The V and J ends lost 5 bases and 2 bases, in that order; junction bases with no gene match: 8. CDR3 region: CASSQGLAGFPYEQYF. The CDR3 DNA reads as TGTGCCAGCAGTCAAGGACTAGCGGGCTTCCCCTACGAGCAGTACTTC.

The V and J genes are TRBV7-2 and TRBJ1-2; D gene unclear. This CDR3 is built from 14 residues. The germline CDR1 and CDR2 sequences are SGHTA and FQGNSA. Between the trimmed V and J ends, which lost 4 bases and 4 bases, there was a span of 13 bases. The CDR3 DNA is TGTGCCAGCAGCTCCTTCGGGCCGTTCTATGGCTACACCTTC. Protein: CASSSFGPFYGYTF.

The chain carries TRBV29-1 and TRBJ2-1; D might be TRBD2 (6 bases). This CDR3 has 11 residues. Trimming cost V 7 bases and J 5 bases, with 9 bases left between them. CDR1 and CDR2 from the germline V gene are SQVTM and ANQGSEA. The CDR3 nucleotides are TGCAGCGGGAGGGGAGACAATGAGCAGTTCTTC. Protein product: CSGRGDNEQFF.

This rearrangement joins TRBV6-5 to TRBJ1-5, with D hard to call. Germline assignment: CDR1 MNHEY and CDR2 SVGAGI. The CDR3 contains 14 residues. Trimming stripped 4 bases from V and 7 bases from J, with 14 bases between. CDR3 loop: CASSFGMSDQPQHF. The CDR3 coding sequence is TGTGCCAGCAGTTTCGGGATGAGTGACCAGCCCCAGCATTTT.

The chain couples TRBV27 to TRBJ1-2; D remains unclear. Germline V CDR1 and CDR2: MNHEY, SMNVEV (reference sequence). V was cut by 0 bases and J by 3 bases, with 14 bases left in between. The CDR3 sequence is 16 residues long. The DNA for the CDR3 is TGTGCCAGCAGTTTATCGATGGGTTCGCACTACTATGGCTACACCTTC. It is translated as CASSLSMGSHYYGYTF.